This T cell receptor (beta chain) was sequenced in a study of prognosis after radiotherapy for stage I lung cancer. About the study: Metastases at distant sites emerged in a handful of patients after radiotherapy, at a median of about 7 months, whereas roughly 14 showed no significant progression.

The germline V gene encodes CDR1 MRHNA and CDR2 SNTAGT. The CDR3 length is 14 residues. Two rounds of multiplex PCR amplified TCR beta CDR3 from genomic DNA. Amplification during the initial PCR round employed primers specific to each TRBV and TRBJ gene. TCRdb analysed the multiplex PCR reads with MiXCR anew, one entry per CDR3 protein. The sample lists about 27,000 distinct CDR3 sequences, about 30% seen once, with about 33% in the top ten. Of note for this clonotype: One end of the junction varies from germline; a read error may be responsible.

The rearrangement links TRBV6-4 to TRBJ2-2; either TRBD1 or TRBD2 may supply D (6 bases each). The input for sequencing was PBMCs, taken before or after stereotactic body radiation therapy (not recorded which). This sequence originates from a donor over 45 with non-small cell lung cancer. This chain's CDR3 is CASSDWGATWELFF. The DNA of the CDR3 is TGTGCCAGCAGTGACTGGGGGGCCACCTGGGAGCTGTTTTTT.